The 21 T cell receptor beta chains below come from one sample, sequenced in a study of blood T cell repertoires in COVID-19 (dated by TCRdb to the early 2020s). Libraries came from the immunoSEQ multiplex PCR assay. Imported from immuneACCESS, the table was reduced by TCRdb to in-frame sequences with V and J called. These copies leave out some clones; in studies compared against another copy, an unresolved V gene accounts for under half, and the cause of the remainder is not known. Here the sample has a few hundred thousand clones; 80% to 90% occur a single time. The ten most abundant clones make up roughly 6% of the sample. The sequenced material came from peripheral blood. The receptors were gathered from a woman aged 45-60 years with COVID-19, enrolled during active disease.

The V and J genes are TRBV5-5 and TRBJ1-2; 7 bases match TRBD1. Germline V CDR1 and CDR2: SGHKS, YYEKEE (reference sequence). V trimming: 7 bases; J trimming: 2 bases; junction bases outside the gene matches: 11. The CDR3 consists of 15 residues. The CDR3 protein is CASRFTGTDNYGYTF. CDR3 DNA: TGTGCCAGCCGTTTTACCGGGACAGACAACTATGGCTACACCTTC.

The chain recombines TRBV7-9 with TRBJ1-5; 10 bases are a match to TRBD1. Unmatched junction bases numbered 7, after V lost 2 bases and J lost 6 bases. The CDR3 spans 16 residues. The V gene's germline CDR1 is SEHNR and CDR2 FQNEAQ (reference sequence). The CDR3 DNA is TGTGCCAGCAGCTTAATTGCGGGACAGGGGCCTCAGCCCCAGCATTTT. Protein: CASSLIAGQGPQPQHF.

The chain links TRBV24-1 to TRBJ1-5; tentatively, D is TRBD1 (5 bases). Per the germline V gene, CDR1 is KGHDR and CDR2 is SFDVKD. Trimming cost V 7 bases and J 7 bases, with 13 bases left between them. The CDR3 consists of 13 residues. CDR3 coding DNA: TGTGCCACCAGCTCCAGGGCTGGGCAGCCCCAGCATTTT. Protein: CATSSRAGQPQHF.

The rearrangement uses TRBV19 and TRBJ2-1; 12 nucleotides line up with TRBD2. CDR1 and CDR2 (germline): LNHDA, SQIVND (reference sequence). CDR3 length: 16 residues. After removal of 5 bases from V and 8 bases from J, the junction contained 10 bases not matched to a gene. The CDR3 here is CASSFSLAGGWDEQFF. CDR3 coding DNA: TGTGCCAGTAGTTTTTCGCTAGCGGGAGGGTGGGATGAGCAGTTCTTC. Supplemented by reference TRBV19 and TRBJ2-1, the full variable domain reads DGGITQSPKYLFRKEGQNVTLSCEQNLNHDAMYWYRQDPGQGLRLIYYSQIVNDFQKGDIAEGYSVSREKKESFPLTVTSAQKNPTAFYLCASSFSLAGGWDEQFFGPGTRLTVL.

This chain joins TRBV29-1 and TRBJ1-2; tentative D call: TRBD1 (5 bases). V was pared by 4 bases and J by 5 bases, with 14 bases between. The CDR3 covers 13 residues. Germline V CDR1 and CDR2: SQVTM, ANQGSEA. The chain's CDR3 is CSVALQGKYGYTF. The DNA for the CDR3 is TGCAGCGTTGCTCTCCAGGGAAAATATGGCTACACCTTC.

This clone was recorded once. The rearrangement uses TRBV19 and TRBJ1-1; 10 bases match TRBD1. CDR3 length: 15 amino acids. The V segment lost 4 bases and the J segment 5 bases; nucleotides outside the gene matches: 7. Germline CDR1 LNHDA, CDR2 SQIVND (reference sequence). CDR3 in DNA: TGTGCCAGTAGTACCAGGGACAGGGGAGGAACTGAAGCTTTCTTT. Translated: CASSTRDRGGTEAFF.

V usage is TRBV5-1 and J usage is TRBJ2-6; 14 bases map to TRBD2. The CDR3 is 21 residues long. The germline V gene has CDR1 SGHRS and CDR2 YFSETQ. V gave up 0 bases and J gave up 2 bases; unmatched junction bases: 10. In DNA form, the CDR3 reads TGCGCCAGCAGCTTGGGCGTCCCGGGACTAGCGGGAGCCCCTGGGGCCAACGTCCTGACTTTC. It is translated as CASSLGVPGLAGAPGANVLTF.

The chain recombines TRBV3-1 (or the pseudogene TRBV3-2) with TRBJ2-1; TRBD2 matches at 13 bases. This CDR3 is built from 20 residues. The ends lost 1 base at V and 7 bases at J; junction bases unmatched: 16. Germline V gene lookup returns CDR1 LGHDT and CDR2 YNNKEL (reference sequence). The CDR3 is CASSQGAGLAGLRGANEQFF. The CDR3 DNA is TGTGCCAGCAGCCAAGGGGCGGGACTAGCGGGATTGAGGGGGGCAAATGAGCAGTTCTTC.

In its sample, this clone was seen many times. The J gene is TRBJ1-3, the V gene TRBV7-9; D remains ambiguous. CDR1 is SEHNR and CDR2 is FQNEAQ in the germline V gene (reference sequence). V was clipped by 2 bases and J by 0 bases, with 11 bases between them. The length of the CDR3 is 16 residues. CDR3 loop: CASSLTTTRSGNTIYF. The CDR3 DNA follows: TGTGCCAGCAGCTTAACAACTACTCGCTCTGGAAACACCATATATTTT. The full variable domain, completed using reference TRBV7-9 and TRBJ1-3, is DTGVSQNPRHKITKRGQNVTFRCDPISEHNRLYWYRQTLGQGPEFLTYFQNEAQLEKSRLLSDRFSAERPKGSFSTLEIQRTEQGDSAMYLCASSLTTTRSGNTIYFGEGSWLTVV.

The rearrangement joins TRBV14 to TRBJ2-7, with D possibly being TRBD1 (8 bases). The CDR3 is made up of 16 amino acids. Trimming took 4 bases from V and 1 from J, leaving 17 bases between them. CDR1 and CDR2 from the germline V gene are SGHDN and FVKESK. CDR3 bases: TGTGCCAGCAGCCCCTCACAGGGGGGGAGGTCCTACGAGCAGTACTTC. Translating it yields CASSPSQGGRSYEQYF.

V and J are TRBV19 and TRBJ1-2, with TRBD1 matching over 7 bases. The V and J ends lost 9 bases and 5 bases, in that order; junction bases with no gene match: 15. Germline values: CDR1 LNHDA, CDR2 SQIVND (reference sequence). The CDR3 runs 15 residues. The CDR3 nucleotides are TGTGCCAGCACCTGGACAGGTTCTTACTTTTATGGCTACACCTTC. It encodes CASTWTGSYFYGYTF.

The CDR3 is CSVAGTEDGYTF. The CDR3 region has the DNA TGCAGCGTTGCCGGGACAGAAGATGGCTACACCTTC. This chain connects TRBV29-1 to TRBJ1-2, with 7 bases matching TRBD1. CDR1 SQVTM and CDR2 ANQGSEA come from the germline V gene. Trimming at V came to 4 bases and at J to 6 bases, leaving 5 bases not matched to a gene. The CDR3 extends over 12 amino acids.

For this clone: One junction end does not reproduce the germline sequence, and a read error may be involved. This rearrangement joins TRBV3-1 (or the pseudogene TRBV3-2) to TRBJ2-1; D is ambiguous. Germline V CDR1 and CDR2: LGHDT, YNNKEL (reference sequence). The CDR3 runs 15 residues. In DNA form, the CDR3 reads TGTGCCAGCAGCCAAGCTGAGCGTTCCTACAATGAGCAGCTCTTC. Translation: CASSQAERSYNEQLF.

The chain couples TRBV11-1 to TRBJ2-5, with 12 bases that match TRBD2. V was clipped by 5 bases and J by 4 bases; unmatched bases: 8. The CDR3 has 16 amino acids. Germline V gene sequence: CDR1 SGHAT, CDR2 FQDESV (reference sequence). CDR3 sequence (DNA): TGTGCCAGCAGCAAAAGACTAGCGGGAGCGTCAGAGACCCAGTACTTC. This codes for CASSKRLAGASETQYF.

V gene TRBV19 combines with J gene TRBJ2-6; D not resolved. The CDR3 totals 12 residues. CDR1 LNHDA and CDR2 SQIVND come from the germline V gene (reference sequence). Between the trimmed V and J ends, which lost 8 bases and 3 bases, there was a span of 5 bases. This CDR3 is CASALGANVLTF. Written as DNA, the CDR3 is TGTGCCAGTGCGCTTGGGGCCAACGTCCTGACTTTC. Based on the CDR3 plus reference TRBV19 and TRBJ2-6, the full variable domain is DGGITQSPKYLFRKEGQNVTLSCEQNLNHDAMYWYRQDPGQGLRLIYYSQIVNDFQKGDIAEGYSVSREKKESFPLTVTSAQKNPTAFYLCASALGANVLTFGAGSRLTVL.

The chain recombines TRBV7-9 with TRBJ2-1; 9 positions match TRBD2. Germline V CDR1 and CDR2: SEHNR, FQNEAQ (reference sequence). The CDR3 contains 16 residues. V dropped 11 bases and J dropped 8; count of bases not matched to a gene: 19. CDR3 protein: CARGGASGNQGDEQFF. The CDR3 nucleotides read TGTGCCCGAGGTGGGGCTAGCGGGAATCAAGGGGATGAGCAGTTCTTC.

This clone showed up just a few times. The chain has TRBV7-9 and TRBJ1-6; 10 bases map to TRBD1. Trimming cost V 3 bases and J 5 bases; bases outside gene matches: 1. CDR3 size: 15 residues. Per the germline V gene, CDR1 is SEHNR and CDR2 is FQNEAQ (reference sequence). CDR3 sequence reads: CASSLDRGDNSPLHF. The CDR3 coding sequence is TGTGCCAGCAGCTTGGACAGGGGGGATAATTCACCCCTCCACTTT.

The chain employs TRBV7-6 and TRBJ2-7, with 7 bases identical to TRBD2. The CDR3 covers 15 residues. From germline, CDR1 is SGHVS and CDR2 FNYEAQ. V shed 4 bases and J 5 bases; nucleotides not matched to a gene: 11. The chain's CDR3 is CASSSSASGGNEQYF. The CDR3 DNA follows: TGTGCCAGCAGCTCCTCCGCTTCGGGGGGAAACGAGCAGTACTTC.

V is TRBV10-2 and J is TRBJ2-2; D not certain. V lost 5 bases to trimming and J lost 1 base, with 5 bases between them. The CDR3 runs to 13 residues. Germline CDR1 WSHSY, CDR2 SAAADI. In nucleotides, the CDR3 is TGCGCCAGCAGTCTGCGGAACACCGGGGAGCTGTTTTTT. Amino acids: CASSLRNTGELFF.

The chain uses TRBV5-6 and TRBJ2-5, with TRBD1 as a possible D gene (5 bases). The V gene lost 4 bases and the J gene lost 5 bases, with 12 bases spanning the gap. The germline V gene encodes CDR1 SGHDT and CDR2 YYEEEE. CDR3 length: 13 amino acids. The CDR3 protein is CASSGRVYETQYF. The CDR3, as DNA: TGTGCCAGCAGCGGCAGGGTTTACGAGACCCAGTACTTC.

This CDR3 reads CASSPGGQPGYQPQHF. The CDR3, as DNA: TGTGCCAGCAGTCCTGGTGGACAGCCAGGTTATCAGCCCCAGCATTTT. The chain couples TRBV2 to TRBJ1-5, with D possibly being TRBD1 (6 bases). The CDR3 totals 16 residues. Germline V CDR1 and CDR2: SNHLY, FYNNEI. Trimming left V 5 bases short and J 5 bases short, with 19 bases between. Together with reference TRBV2 and TRBJ1-5, the CDR3 gives the full variable domain: EPEVTQTPSHQVTQMGQEVILRCVPISNHLYFYWYRQILGQKVEFLVSFYNNEISEKSEIFDDQFSVERPDGSNFTLKIRSTKLEDSAMYFCASSPGGQPGYQPQHFGDGTRLSIL.